A selection of T cell receptor beta chains follows, all from one sample in a study of CD8+CD57+ T cells in acquired aplastic anemia. TCRdb reprocessed the reads via MiXCR and lists one record per CDR3 protein. Seen here are a few hundred thousand distinct CDR3 sequences, around three fifths observed once, and the top ten hold approximately 1.2%. Material: sorted CD4+, CD8+, or CD8+CD57+ T cells (not recorded which) from PBMCs. These receptors were obtained from a human donor with aplastic anemia. Both conserved end residues are part of each CDR3. D genes are given only for firm matches. Only part of the rows carry a size: once, few, many, or a class if the clone is expanded.

>TRBD1|TRBJ2-2|-|TRBV29-1|14
CSVRTGSNTGELFF
TGCAGCGTAAGGACAGGATCGAACACCGGGGAGCTGTTTTTT
>-|TRBJ1-1|-|TRBV5-4|15
CASSLAPGEYTEAFF
TGTGCCAGCAGCTTGGCCCCGGGAGAGTACACTGAAGCTTTCTTT
>-|TRBJ2-5|few|TRBV7-6|15
CASSLAVGGRETQYF
TGTGCCAGCAGCTTAGCAGTCGGGGGGCGCGAGACCCAGTACTTC
>-|TRBJ2-1|-|TRBV20-1|10
CLAPYNEQFF
TGCCTAGCACCGTACAATGAGCAGTTCTTC
>-|TRBJ2-7|-|TRBV20-1|12
CSATRPGGKQYF
TGCAGCGCTACTAGACCGGGTGGGAAGCAGTACTTC
>-|TRBJ2-7|-|TRBV14|11
CASSRLGEQYF
TGTGCCAGCAGCCGATTGGGCGAGCAGTACTTC
>TRBD2|TRBJ2-7|-|TRBV20-1|15
CSARVPGGGGDEQYF
TGCAGTGCTAGAGTCCCCGGGGGGGGAGGGGACGAGCAGTACTTC
>TRBD1|TRBJ2-1|-|TRBV5-4|14
CASSYSRTGKEQFF
TGTGCCAGCAGCTATTCAAGGACAGGGAAGGAGCAGTTCTTC
>-|TRBJ2-2|-|TRBV5-1|15
CASSLTTEWTGELFF
TGCGCCAGCAGCTTGACGACAGAGTGGACCGGGGAGCTGTTTTTT
>TRBD2|TRBJ2-7|-|TRBV19|15
CASGTLAGGPYEQYF
TGTGCCAGTGGAACACTAGCGGGGGGACCCTACGAGCAGTACTTC
>-|TRBJ1-2|many|TRBV6-2/TRBV6-3|15
CASSYAGRLNYGYTF
TGTGCCAGCAGTTACGCGGGACGGCTTAACTATGGCTACACCTTC
>-|TRBJ1-2|-|TRBV10-3|12
CAICAAVSGYTF
TGTGCCATCTGTGCGGCCGTATCGGGCTACACCTTC
>-|TRBJ2-5|-|TRBV7-2|12
CASSLGGRPQYF
TGTGCCAGCAGCTTAGGAGGACGGCCCCAGTACTTC
>-|TRBJ2-3|-|TRBV24-1|15
CATSGDRRGSDTQYF
TGTGCCACCAGTGGCGACAGGAGGGGGTCAGATACGCAGTATTTT
>-|TRBJ2-1|-|TRBV7-4|13
CASSLGRDDEQFF
TGTGCCAGCAGCTTAGGTAGGGACGATGAGCAGTTCTTC
>-|TRBJ1-5|-|TRBV7-3|16
CASSLGGGGGNQPQHF
TGTGCCAGCAGCTTAGGGGGCGGGGGCGGCAATCAGCCCCAGCATTTT
>-|TRBJ1-2|many|TRBV7-8|14
CASSLVTGNYGYTF
TGTGCCAGCAGCTTAGTCACAGGGAACTATGGCTACACCTTC
>-|TRBJ1-5|many|TRBV7-9|14
CASSPGQDGTPVHF
TGTGCCAGCAGCCCGGGGCAAGATGGAACCCCCGTGCATTTT
>-|TRBJ2-1|-|TRBV19|15
CASSRPTDSYNEQFF
TGTGCCAGTAGTAGACCGACAGACTCCTACAATGAGCAGTTCTTC
>-|TRBJ2-1|medium-sized|TRBV2|11
CASSVSGGQFF
TGTGCCAGCAGCGTCTCAGGCGGGCAGTTCTTC
>TRBD1|TRBJ1-2|few|TRBV20-1|13
CSAPGQANYGYTF
TGCAGTGCCCCTGGACAGGCCAACTATGGCTACACCTTC
>TRBD2|TRBJ2-7|-|TRBV29-1|15
CSVSLPAGGSYEQYF
TGCAGCGTCTCTCTTCCAGCGGGGGGTTCCTACGAGCAGTACTTC
>TRBD1|TRBJ1-2|many|TRBV19|15
CASSIRDRSIYGYTF
TGTGCCAGTAGTATCCGGGACAGGTCAATTTATGGCTACACCTTC
>-|TRBJ2-4|many|TRBV14|13
CASSQGVIGIQYF
TGTGCCAGCAGCCAAGGTGTCATTGGCATTCAGTACTTC
>TRBD1|TRBJ2-7|-|TRBV11-3|13
CASSGTGRWEQYF
TGTGCCAGCAGCGGGACAGGACGATGGGAGCAGTACTTC
>-|TRBJ1-1|many|TRBV29-1|10
CSVEFLDGFF
TGCAGCGTTGAGTTTTTGGACGGTTTCTTT
>-|TRBJ1-2|many|TRBV12-3/TRBV12-4|12
CASSPGQYGYTF
TGTGCCAGCAGTCCCGGACAGTATGGCTACACCTTC
>-|TRBJ2-7|-|TRBV20-1|13
CSAWSLKAYEQYF
TGCAGTGCTTGGTCCTTAAAGGCCTACGAGCAGTACTTC
>TRBD1|TRBJ2-7|many|TRBV19|14
CASSTRQGAHEQYF
TGTGCCAGTAGTACCCGACAGGGGGCCCACGAGCAGTACTTC
>-|TRBJ2-5|-|TRBV7-8|14
CASSLGRGSETQYF
TGTGCCAGCAGCTTAGGGAGAGGTTCAGAGACCCAGTACTTC
>-|TRBJ1-2|-|TRBV6-1|13
CASSYGQSYGYTF
TGTGCCAGCAGTTACGGACAGAGCTATGGCTACACCTTC
>-|TRBJ1-4|-|TRBV9|16
CASSVGAQATNEKLFF
TGTGCCAGCAGCGTGGGGGCGCAGGCAACTAATGAAAAACTGTTTTTT
>TRBD1|TRBJ2-1|-|TRBV5-1|15
CASSLAGQGTDEQFF
TGCGCCAGCAGCTTGGCGGGACAGGGTACCGATGAGCAGTTCTTC
>-|TRBJ1-1|once|TRBV7-2|15
CASSDGRRMNTEAIF
TGTGCCAGCAGTGACGGTAGACGGATGAACACTGAAGCTATCTTT
>-|TRBJ2-7|few|TRBV19|13
CASSIRSSCEQYF
TGTGCCAGTAGTATTAGAAGCTCCTGCGAGCAGTACTTC